One and the same sample provided the 8 T cell receptor beta chains below, sequenced in a study of blood T cell repertoires in COVID-19. Using immunoSEQ multiplex PCR, the repertoire was profiled, and TCRdb retains in-frame clones only, with some absent. The sample holds some 260,000 clones; over 80% are singletons and the top ten take less than 2.5%. Sequenced input: PBMCs or T cells enriched from blood (not recorded which). These receptors were collected from a woman aged 18-29 years who had recovered from COVID-19.

The rearrangement uses TRBV5-1 and TRBJ1-3, with 10 bases identical to TRBD1. J lost 0 bases, V lost 1 base, and 4 bases had no gene match. This CDR3 contains 17 residues. Germline V CDR1 and CDR2: SGHRS, YFSETQ. In DNA, the CDR3 is TGCGCCAGCAGCTTGTGGGGACAGGGGAACTCTGGAAACACCATATATTTT. Amino acids: CASSLWGQGNSGNTIYF.

The rearrangement links TRBV29-1 to TRBJ1-2; D not resolved. The germline gives CDR1 SQVTM, CDR2 ANQGSEA. This CDR3 is 13 amino acids long. V dropped 5 bases and J dropped 2 bases, with 12 bases sitting between them. CDR3 sequence: CSVYSGLNYGYTF. CDR3 in DNA: TGCAGCGTTTATAGTGGGCTCAACTATGGCTACACCTTC.

J is TRBJ2-7 and V is TRBV28, with 9 bases lining up with TRBD2. The CDR3 sequence is 13 residues long. Germline CDR1 reads MDHEN; CDR2 reads SYDVKM. Trimming cost V 6 bases and J 6 bases; bases outside gene matches: 6. The CDR3 nucleotides read TGTGCCAGCAGCTCTAGCGGGAAAGCCGAGCAGTACTTC. Translated, it gives CASSSSGKAEQYF.

The rearrangement joins TRBV4-3 to TRBJ1-5; perhaps TRBD1 as D (5 bases). This CDR3 is built from 16 residues. Germline V gene lookup returns CDR1 LGHNA and CDR2 YSLEER. V lost 0 bases to trimming and J lost 7 bases, with 16 bases between them. CDR3 DNA sequence: TGCGCCAGCAGCCAAGATCTGGGGCAGGGTGAACAGCCCCAGCATTTT. Residues: CASSQDLGQGEQPQHF.

Worth noting for this clone: Its ends do not fully match the called genes, so a read error is possible. The V call is TRBV7-7, the J call TRBJ1-5; no clear D. This CDR3 has 12 amino acids. In germline, CDR1 is SSHAT, CDR2 FNYEAQ (reference sequence). CDR3 protein: CASSRGVQPQHF. The CDR3 coding sequence is TGTGCTAGCAGCCGCGGGGTACAGCCCCAGCATTTT.

This chain links TRBV27 with TRBJ2-7; 10 nucleotides align to TRBD1. The V and J ends lost 5 bases and 2 bases, in that order; junction bases with no gene match: 12. Germline V lookup: CDR1 MNHEY, CDR2 SMNVEV (reference sequence). This CDR3 spans 17 amino acids. The CDR3 region is CASSNVTGGQPPYEQYF. DNA of the CDR3: TGTGCCAGCAGTAATGTGACAGGGGGCCAGCCCCCCTACGAGCAGTACTTC.

The chain joins TRBV24-1 to TRBJ2-5; a possible D gene is TRBD1 (5 bases). Germline assignment: CDR1 KGHDR and CDR2 SFDVKD. Trimming removed 6 bases from V and 4 bases from J, with 14 bases in between. The CDR3 contains 14 residues. The CDR3 is CATSSQGGRETQYF. Written as DNA, the CDR3 is TGTGCCACCAGTTCGCAGGGCGGTAGAGAGACCCAGTACTTC.

This clone was picked up one time. The chain employs TRBV19 and TRBJ1-2; tentative D call: TRBD1 (5 bases). V was pared by 5 bases and J by 2 bases, with 9 bases between. Per the germline V gene, CDR1 is LNHDA and CDR2 is SQIVND (reference sequence). The CDR3 has 13 residues. Here the CDR3 reads CASSVDRNYGYTF. For the CDR3, the DNA is TGTGCCAGTAGTGTTGACAGAAACTATGGCTACACCTTC.